The 21 T cell receptor beta chains given below trace back to one sample, sequenced in a study of regulatory T cells in long-lasting Graves disease. The authors built TCR beta libraries using iRepertoire HTBI primers and Arm-PCR of CDR3 regions. MiXCR was run by TCRdb on the multiplex PCR reads, yielding one entry per CDR3 protein. The sample shows some 560,000 distinct CDR3 sequences, 15% to 20% of them seen only once. Time point described: newly diagnosed GD, antithyroid drugs for less than 3 months. Making the TCR library involved RNA that had been extracted from PBMCs. The data were also submitted as part of a second study, on T cells in Graves' hyperthyroidism and ophthalmopathy.

The sequenced sample was peripheral blood mononuclear cells (PBMCs), obtained at new diagnosis, from a patient treated with antithyroid drugs. The source of these receptors is a woman aged 40 to 65 with Graves disease.

The sample holds a few counts of this clonotype. The V and J genes are TRBV4-1 and TRBJ1-1, with D possibly being TRBD1 (5 bases). The CDR3 covers 15 residues. Germline CDR1 is MGHRA and CDR2 is YSYEKL. Trimming left V 0 bases short and J 0 bases short, with 8 bases between. CDR3 coding DNA: TGCGCCAGCAGCCAAGAGGAGGGGATGAACACTGAAGCTTTCTTT. This sequence encodes CASSQEEGMNTEAFF.

In its sample, this clonotype was seen many times. The V gene is TRBV28, the J gene TRBJ2-3, with 8 nucleotides matching TRBD2. Germline lookup yields CDR1 MDHEN and CDR2 SYDVKM. V shed 6 bases and J 4 bases; nucleotides not matched to a gene: 6. The CDR3 is 14 amino acids. In DNA, the CDR3 is TGTGCCAGCAGAAGGGGGACTAGTCCAGATACGCAGTATTTT. Its translation: CASRRGTSPDTQYF.

This clonotype was found many times. The chain is built from TRBV5-1 and TRBJ2-3; a possible D gene is TRBD2 (6 bases). Trimming took off 3 bases at V and 2 bases at J, with 10 bases between the two ends. Looked up from germline, CDR1 is SGHRS and CDR2 is YFSETQ. The CDR3 runs to 14 residues. CDR3 DNA sequence: TGCGCCAGCAGCTCGGGACTGAACACAGATACGCAGTATTTT. Its protein is CASSSGLNTDTQYF. The full variable domain, rest sourced from reference TRBV5-1 and TRBJ2-3, is KAGVTQTPRYLIKTRGQQVTLSCSPISGHRSVSWYQQTPGQGLQFLFEYFSETQRNKGNFPGRFSGRQFSNSRSEMNVSTLELGDSALYLCASSSGLNTDTQYFGPGTRLTVL.

This clonotype was counted only a few times. This chain links TRBV25-1 with TRBJ1-2; D possibly corresponds to TRBD1 (5 bases). From germline, CDR1 is MGHDK and CDR2 SYGVNS. Trimming took off 6 bases at V and 4 bases at J, with 12 bases between the two ends. The CDR3 extends over 13 amino acids. CDR3 protein: CASSLPGTYGYTF. Written as DNA, the CDR3 is TGTGCCAGCAGCCTCCCGGGGACCTATGGCTACACCTTC.

The chain combines TRBV6-2 or TRBV6-3 with TRBJ1-1; 9 bases line up with TRBD1. CDR3 size: 16 residues. Germline CDR1 reads MNHEY; CDR2 reads SVGEGT. V lost 6 bases, J lost 4 bases, and 12 bases stayed unmatched. The CDR3 region has the DNA TGTGCCAGCAGGACAGACAGGGGGGAGAGAGGCACTGAAGCTTTCTTT. It encodes CASRTDRGERGTEAFF.

V and J are TRBV12-3 or TRBV12-4 and TRBJ1-2, with 11 bases aligning to TRBD1. The CDR3 has 16 residues. Trimming took 5 bases from V and 7 from J; bases not matched to a gene: 12. The chain's CDR3 is CASSPGQGASGGGYTF. Written as DNA, the CDR3 is TGTGCCAGCAGTCCAGGACAGGGGGCCTCTGGGGGTGGCTACACCTTC.

The genes are TRBV12-3 or TRBV12-4 and TRBJ2-1, with D uncertain. The CDR3 length is 16 residues. Trimming cost V 4 bases and J 2 bases, with 15 bases left between them. Here the CDR3 DNA reads TGTGCCAGCAGTTCACCCGAGTGGAAGGCCTACAATGAGCAGTTCTTC. This sequence encodes CASSSPEWKAYNEQFF.

This clonotype appeared a single time. This clone may be a read error of a much larger clone one base away. V usage is TRBV3-1 and J usage is TRBJ2-3; 9 bases align to TRBD2. The germline V gene encodes CDR1 LGHDT and CDR2 YNNKEL (reference sequence). The CDR3 covers 14 residues. The CDR3 nucleotides are TGTGCCACCAGCCAGGGACTAGCACCAGATACGCAGTATTTT. Its protein product is CATSQGLAPDTQYF.

This clonotype showed up just a few times. This chain joins TRBV27 and TRBJ1-1; D might be TRBD1 (5 bases). Trimming stripped 0 bases from V and 5 bases from J, with 7 bases between. The germline gives CDR1 MNHEY, CDR2 SMNVEV (reference sequence). There are 13 residues in the CDR3. The CDR3 region has the DNA TGTGCCAGCAGTTTATCTTGGGGGACTGAAGCTTTCTTT. Its translation is CASSLSWGTEAFF.

This clonotype has only a few counts. V is TRBV5-5 and J is TRBJ2-5; 9 bases line up with TRBD2. The CDR3 runs to 15 residues. The V gene end was trimmed by 4 bases and the J gene end by 5 bases; junction bases not matched to a gene: 9. Germline assignment: CDR1 SGHKS and CDR2 YYEKEE (reference sequence). The DNA for the CDR3 is TGTGCCAGCAGCCTTCGGACTAGCGTATTCGAGACCCAGTACTTC. It translates to CASSLRTSVFETQYF. Full variable domain (outside the CDR3, taken from reference TRBV5-5 and TRBJ2-5): DAGVTQSPTHLIKTRGQQVTLRCSPISGHKSVSWYQQVLGQGPQFIFQYYEKEERGRGNFPDRFSARQFPNYSSELNVNALLLGDSALYLCASSLRTSVFETQYFGPGTRLLVL.

The chain carries TRBV5-4 and TRBJ2-7, with D possibly being TRBD2 (6 bases). The CDR3 is made up of 15 amino acids. Trimming took 0 bases from V and 2 from J, leaving 12 bases between them. CDR1 SGHNT and CDR2 YYREEE come from the germline V gene (reference sequence). The CDR3 nucleotides are TGTGCCAGCAGCTTGGAGGAGGGGTCGGCCTACGAGCAGTACTTC. Residues: CASSLEEGSAYEQYF.

This clonotype was seen only a few times. This chain links TRBV12-5 with TRBJ1-5, with D uncertain. The germline CDR1 and CDR2 sequences are LGHNT and FRNRAP. The CDR3 contains 13 residues. Deletions cut 3 bases from V and 5 bases from J, with 8 bases between. This chain's CDR3 is CASGFAEHQPQHF. In DNA, the CDR3 is TGTGCTAGTGGTTTCGCAGAGCATCAGCCCCAGCATTTT.

Many counts were recorded for this clonotype. This rearrangement joins TRBV15 to TRBJ1-4; TRBD1 matches 7 bases. Germline values: CDR1 LNHNV, CDR2 YYDKDF (reference sequence). The trim removed 5 bases at V and 10 bases at J, leaving 22 bases unmatched. The CDR3 totals 18 residues. The CDR3 sequence: CATSVIGGFGTAAGKLFF. CDR3 DNA sequence: TGTGCCACCAGCGTTATCGGTGGATTCGGGACAGCGGCTGGAAAACTGTTTTTT.

This clonotype was seen only once. This may be a read error: a much more frequent sequence differs by one nucleotide. The rearrangement joins TRBV4-1 to TRBJ2-1; D possibly corresponds to TRBD2 (7 bases). Near its end, the DNA agrees better with TRBJ2-5, so the J call may be wrong. Germline V gene lookup returns CDR1 MGHRA and CDR2 YSYEKL. The CDR3 runs 15 residues. The CDR3 bases are TGCGCCAGCAGCCAAACGGCGGGGGCCCAAGAGACCCAGTACTTC. It yields the protein CASSQTAGAQETQYF.

The J gene is TRBJ1-1, the V gene TRBV6-5; no firm D call. V lost 4 bases and J lost 6, with 15 bases in between. The CDR3 has 14 amino acids. Germline CDR1 is MNHEY and CDR2 is SVGAGI. This CDR3 is CASSSGLTGAEAFF. In DNA, the CDR3 is TGTGCCAGCAGTTCTGGACTCACCGGGGCTGAAGCTTTCTTT.

This clonotype has only a few counts. In DNA form, the CDR3 reads TGTGCCAGCAGCGTAGCTGGGGGGCAATCCACAGATACGCAGTATTTT. It is translated as CASSVAGGQSTDTQYF. This sequence joins TRBV9 and TRBJ2-3; tentatively, D is TRBD1 or TRBD2 (6 bases each). V was clipped by 0 bases and J by 2 bases, with 13 bases between them. This CDR3 has 16 amino acids. Germline CDR1 reads SGDLS; CDR2 reads YYNGEE.

The chain couples TRBV6-1 to TRBJ1-1, with 7 bases lining up with TRBD1. After removal of 8 bases from V and 0 bases from J, the junction contained 12 bases not matched to a gene. This CDR3 is 16 amino acids long. The germline V gene encodes CDR1 MNHNS and CDR2 SASEGT. The CDR3: CASRPGTVVMNTEAFF. The CDR3, as DNA: TGTGCCAGCCGACCCGGGACAGTTGTCATGAACACTGAAGCTTTCTTT.

The V gene is TRBV19, the J gene TRBJ2-7; 7 bases line up with TRBD1. Looked up from germline, CDR1 is LNHDA and CDR2 is SQIVND (reference sequence). V dropped 4 bases and J dropped 5; count of bases not matched to a gene: 14. The CDR3 contains 16 residues. For the CDR3, the DNA is TGTGCCAGTAGTAAACTAGGGGGCCTCCTGGGGCACGAGCAGTACTTC. This gives the protein CASSKLGGLLGHEQYF.

The table lists this clonotype with many counts. J is TRBJ2-5 and V is TRBV11-2, with 8 bases matching TRBD2. CDR3 length: 15 residues. The J segment lost 5 bases and the V segment lost 3 bases, leaving 8 bases of the junction unmatched. The germline V gene encodes CDR1 SGHAT and CDR2 FQNNGV. CDR3 loop: CASSFLAGGGETQYF. The CDR3 DNA reads as TGTGCCAGCAGCTTTCTAGCGGGCGGAGGGGAGACCCAGTACTTC.

This clonotype has only a few counts. This chain joins TRBV19 and TRBJ2-7, with 9 bases aligning to TRBD2. This CDR3 comprises 12 residues. Looked up from germline, CDR1 is LNHDA and CDR2 is SQIVND (reference sequence). Here the CDR3 DNA reads TGTTATAAGCGGGGGGCTCACTACGAGCAGTACTTC. This translates into CYKRGAHYEQYF.

The chain combines TRBV5-6 with TRBJ1-6; a weak D match, TRBD1 (5 bases). The CDR3 is 16 residues long. Germline V CDR1 and CDR2: SGHDT, YYEEEE. Trimming took 0 bases from V and 4 from J, leaving 11 bases between them. CDR3 amino acids: CASSLAWQGYNSPLHF. The CDR3 DNA is TGTGCCAGCAGCTTGGCCTGGCAGGGATATAATTCACCCCTCCACTTT.